Listed here are 17 T cell receptor beta chains from one sample, sequenced in a study of blood T cells in healthy people across ages (dated by TCRdb to between 2014 and 2016). The receptor library was made with 5' RACE. Sequencing was carried out with an Illumina HiSeq 2500. A second roughly 6 to 11 cycle PCR used a sample-barcoded 5' primer and a J-beta primer mix. TCRdb took the public reads, trimmed them with fastp at Q25, ran MiXCR for clone calling and kept in-frame beta chains. CDR3 protein sequences are deduplicated, and each keeps its most common genes and DNA. For this sample there are 1.5 million to 2 million distinct CDR3 sequences; 28% appear just once. The ten largest account for about 7.7% of the sample. Sequencing was done on a sample of blood. Receptor source: a woman aged 25-40 years in good health.

This clonotype was detected a few times. CDR3 sequence: CASSPGPPSGANVLTF. The CDR3 region has the DNA TGTGCCAGCAGCCCGGGACCGCCCTCTGGGGCCAACGTCCTGACTTTC. J is TRBJ2-6 and V is TRBV5-6, with D possibly called TRBD1 or TRBD2 (5 bases each). The CDR3 spans 16 residues. Germline CDR1 and CDR2: SGHDT and YYEEEE. Trimming took off 4 bases at V and 0 bases at J, with 11 bases between the two ends. The whole variable domain, remainder taken from reference TRBV5-6 and TRBJ2-6, is DAGVTQSPTHLIKTRGQQVTLRCSPKSGHDTVSWYQQALGQGPQFIFQYYEEEERQRGNFPDRFSGHQFPNYSSELNVNALLLGDSALYLCASSPGPPSGANVLTFGAGSRLTVL.

The genes are TRBV2 and TRBJ2-3; no definite D call. This CDR3 contains 15 residues. V dropped 6 bases and J dropped 8 bases, with 21 bases sitting between them. Looked up from germline, CDR1 is SNHLY and CDR2 is FYNNEI. CDR3 sequence reads: CASSRLELRRTTQYF. For the CDR3, the DNA is TGTGCCAGCAGCCGCCTCGAGCTCCGTAGAACTACGCAGTATTTT.

The sample holds a few counts of this clonotype. The chain joins TRBV20-1 to TRBJ2-1; no firm D call. Looked up from germline, CDR1 is DFQATT and CDR2 is SNEGSKA (reference sequence). The ends were cut back, 7 bases at V and 12 bases at J, with 19 bases in the middle. CDR3 length equals 12 residues. CDR3 nucleotide sequence: TGCAGTGTCCGAACTCCTAGTTCTCGGCAGTTCTTC. Amino acids: CSVRTPSSRQFF.

Comment on this clonotype: The conserved phenylalanine or tryptophan normally closing the CDR3 is absent here, so this likely arose from a read error. The chain recombines TRBV25-1 with TRBJ2-7; no firm D call. There are 14 residues in the CDR3. Germline assignment: CDR1 MGHDK and CDR2 SYGVNS. V was cut by 8 bases and J by 5 bases, with 19 bases left in between. The CDR3 DNA reads as TGTGCCAGCGGACCTGTTGGGCCACCCAACGAGCAGTACTAC. Translation gives CASGPVGPPNEQYY.

Concerning this clonotype: No conserved phenylalanine or tryptophan is present at the end of the CDR3, so a read error is the likely explanation. The chain recombines TRBV5-1 with TRBJ2-1, with TRBD1 matching over 9 bases. CDR1 SGHRS and CDR2 YFSETQ come from the germline V gene. V was clipped by 2 bases and J by 8 bases; unmatched bases: 11. The CDR3 sequence is 16 residues long. Here the CDR3 reads CASSLPSETGGDEQFL. In nucleotides, the CDR3 is TGCGCCAGCAGCTTACCATCCGAGACAGGGGGTGATGAGCAGTTCTTA.

The table lists this clonotype with a few counts. The chain combines TRBV12-3 or TRBV12-4 with TRBJ2-7, with 13 bases lining up with TRBD2. The junction had 8 bases not matched to a gene; V was cut back by 6 bases and J by 6 bases. The length of the CDR3 is 15 residues. The CDR3, as DNA: TGTGCCAGCAGCCGGGAGGGACTAGCGGGAACCGAGCAGTACTTC. This codes for CASSREGLAGTEQYF.

This clonotype was detected many times. V is TRBV3-1 and J is TRBJ1-1, with a weak D call TRBD1 (5 bases). In germline, CDR1 is LGHDT, CDR2 YNNKEL (reference sequence). The CDR3 runs 14 residues. Between the trimmed V and J ends, which lost 1 base and 1 base, there was a span of 7 bases. CDR3: CASSQVRGNTEAFF. CDR3 DNA sequence: TGTGCCAGCAGCCAAGTGAGGGGGAACACTGAAGCTTTCTTT.

V is TRBV18 and J is TRBJ2-1, with a possible D match to TRBD1 (6 bases). The ends were cut back, 3 bases at V and 6 bases at J, with 21 bases in the middle. The CDR3 is 17 residues long. CDR1 KGHSH and CDR2 LQKENI come from the germline V gene. The CDR3 DNA reads as TGTGCCAGCTCACCGGAGGCCAGGGGACCCGGGTTCAATGAGCAGTTCTTC. This codes for CASSPEARGPGFNEQFF.

This clonotype showed up just a few times. The CDR3 DNA is TGTGCCAGCAGATCCGGGACTACGGCCCCCTACGAGCAGTACTTC. This translates into CASRSGTTAPYEQYF. The genes are TRBV13 and TRBJ2-7; the match to TRBD2 covers 7 bases. The CDR3 covers 15 residues. The junction had 10 bases not matched to a gene; V was cut back by 6 bases and J by 2 bases. Germline lookup yields CDR1 PRHDT and CDR2 FYEKMQ (reference sequence).

V is TRBV6-2 or TRBV6-3 and J is TRBJ1-5; D is possibly TRBD1 (5 bases). Deletions cut 6 bases from V and 7 bases from J, with 16 bases between. CDR1 is MNHEY and CDR2 is SVGEGT in the germline V gene. The CDR3 extends over 14 amino acids. The CDR3 DNA is TGTGCCAGCAGGTCGGGGCAGGGCGGGCAGCCCCAGCATTTT. Its translation is CASRSGQGGQPQHF.

The CDR3 DNA follows: TGTGCCAGCAGTCCACTCGGGGGGACAGGGGAAGAGGAGCTGTTTTTT. This codes for CASSPLGGTGEEELFF. The chain uses TRBV6-5 and TRBJ2-2; 10 bases are a match to TRBD1. Per germline, CDR1 MNHEY and CDR2 SVGAGI. The CDR3 covers 16 residues. The V and J ends lost 5 bases and 10 bases, in that order; junction bases with no gene match: 13.

This clonotype has only a few counts. The chain has TRBV12-3 or TRBV12-4 and TRBJ1-1, with 7 bases aligning to TRBD1. Unmatched junction bases numbered 7, after V lost 6 bases and J lost 3 bases. This CDR3 comprises 14 residues. The chain's CDR3 is CASSPTGWDTEAFF. The CDR3 nucleotides read TGTGCCAGCAGCCCGACAGGGTGGGACACTGAAGCTTTCTTT.

As regards this clonotype: One junction end does not reproduce the germline sequence, and a read error may be involved. The chain uses TRBV7-9 and TRBJ1-1; TRBD1 aligns across 10 bases. The CDR3 is 13 residues long. CDR1 is SEHNR, CDR2 FQNEAQ, per germline (reference sequence). The CDR3 nucleotides are TGTTCCAGCGGGGACAGGGGTCGATCAGGGGCTTTCTTT. Protein sequence: CSSGDRGRSGAFF.

This clonotype came up a few times. A single base separates this from a much larger clone, so it may be a read error. The rearrangement joins TRBV7-9 to TRBJ1-2; D call uncertain. This CDR3 is 16 amino acids long. Per the germline V gene, CDR1 is SEHNR and CDR2 is FQNEAQ (reference sequence). V was shortened by 1 base and J by 4 bases, with 16 bases between the two germline ends. The CDR3 region is CASSLGGQPGGYGYTF. CDR3 DNA: TGTGCCAGCAGCTTAGGGGGTCAGCCCGGCGGCTATGGCTACACCTTC.

The J gene is TRBJ2-1, the V gene TRBV11-3, with 10 bases fitting TRBD2. Per germline, CDR1 SGHNT and CDR2 YENEEA. V shed 0 bases and J 7 bases; nucleotides not matched to a gene: 6. This CDR3 region has 16 residues. CDR3 sequence (DNA): TGTGCCAGCAGCTTAGAGCTAGCGGGAGTGGGGAATGAGCAGTTCTTC. It encodes CASSLELAGVGNEQFF.

This clonotype has only a few counts. The chain employs TRBV10-3 and TRBJ2-1; tentative D call: TRBD2 (5 bases). CDR1 is ENHRY and CDR2 is SYGVKD in the germline V gene. The V and J ends lost 5 bases and 8 bases respectively, with 13 bases between them. This CDR3 has 13 amino acids. CDR3 sequence (DNA): TGTGCCATCAGTCACCTAACTAGGGATGAGCAGTTCTTC. This translates into CAISHLTRDEQFF.

This rearrangement joins TRBV30 to TRBJ2-1, with TRBD2 matching 9 bases. Trimming took 4 bases from V and 4 from J; bases not matched to a gene: 2. Germline assignment: CDR1 GTSNPN and CDR2 SVGIG (reference sequence). CDR3 length: 13 residues. The CDR3 loop is CAWNAGGYNEQFF. CDR3 DNA: TGTGCCTGGAACGCGGGGGGGTACAATGAGCAGTTCTTC.